The rows below give T cell receptor beta chains drawn from one sample of a study of cytomegalovirus exposure and HLA in healthy donors. TCRdb's table, derived via immunoSEQ multiplex PCR, lists solely in-frame clones and lacks some. The sample yields fewer than 200,000 clones, around 80% seen once. Sequencing was performed on PBMCs. Receptors originate from a woman aged 50 to 60 in good health and CMV-seropositive. The CDR3 runs from the conserved cysteine through the conserved F or W. D genes are given only for firm matches. The size entry is marked missing in some rows and otherwise reads once, few, many or a size class.

V	size	J	D	CDR3	DNA
TRBV6-6	NA	TRBJ2-5	NA	CASSRQGLQGETQYF	TGTGCCAGCAGTCGTCAGGGGTTACAGGGAGAGACCCAGTACTTC
TRBV4-2	few	TRBJ1-4	NA	CASSLRREDEKLFF	TGTGCCAGCAGCTTACGCAGGGAGGATGAAAAACTGTTTTTT
TRBV18	NA	TRBJ2-7	NA	CASSPRAGSYEQYF	TGTGCCAGCTCACCAAGGGCGGGGTCCTACGAGCAGTACTTC
TRBV18	NA	TRBJ1-1	TRBD1	CASSRGQGAGNTEAFF	TGTGCCAGCTCCCGCGGACAGGGGGCGGGCAACACTGAAGCTTTCTTT
TRBV28	NA	TRBJ2-1	TRBD2	CASSLILAGGEQFF	TGTGCCAGCAGTCTAATACTAGCGGGAGGCGAGCAGTTCTTC
TRBV2	NA	TRBJ2-1	NA	CASTKLTGRGNEQFF	TGTGCCAGCACCAAACTAACGGGCCGGGGGAATGAGCAGTTCTTC
TRBV7-2	NA	TRBJ1-5	TRBD1	CASSQGARGNQPQHF	TGTGCCAGCAGCCAGGGGGCAAGGGGCAATCAGCCCCAGCATTTT
TRBV7-9	few	TRBJ1-1	NA	CASSLAGDTEAFF	TGTGCCAGCAGCTTAGCAGGGGACACTGAAGCTTTCTTT
TRBV9	NA	TRBJ2-3	NA	CASSVGQGGTDTQYF	TGTGCCAGCAGCGTAGGGCAGGGGGGTACAGATACGCAGTATTTT
TRBV7-2	NA	TRBJ2-5	NA	CASSSHTGQETQYF	TGTGCCAGCAGCTCCCACACAGGGCAAGAGACCCAGTACTTC
TRBV6-6	NA	TRBJ2-7	TRBD1	CASSYLGQTYEQYF	TGTGCCAGCAGTTACTTGGGACAGACCTACGAGCAGTACTTC
TRBV5-1	once	TRBJ2-1	NA	CASSSPTSPNEQFF	TGCGCCAGCAGCTCCCCGACTAGTCCGAATGAGCAGTTCTTC
TRBV7-6	NA	TRBJ2-5	NA	CASSFSETQYF	TGTGCCAGCAGCTTCAGTGAGACCCAGTACTTC
TRBV15	NA	TRBJ2-7	NA	CATSAGQSYEQYF	TGTGCCACCAGTGCGGGACAGAGCTACGAGCAGTACTTC
TRBV4-1	NA	TRBJ2-3	NA	CASSHAESPRIRTDTQYF	TGCGCCAGCAGCCATGCGGAGAGCCCTCGAATACGCACAGATACGCAGTATTTT
TRBV5-1	NA	TRBJ1-1	TRBD1	CASSLQGAGDTEAFF	TGCGCCAGCAGCTTGCAGGGGGCGGGTGATACTGAAGCTTTCTTT
TRBV5-5	NA	TRBJ2-3	NA	CASSGATLTDTQYF	TGTGCCAGCAGCGGGGCGACCCTCACAGATACGCAGTATTTT
TRBV18	NA	TRBJ2-2	NA	CASSPRGGANTGELFF	TGTGCCAGCTCCCCACGGGGCGGCGCGAACACCGGGGAGCTGTTTTTT
TRBV11-2	NA	TRBJ1-1	TRBD1	CASSLLTGSNTEAFF	TGTGCCAGCAGCTTATTGACAGGGTCGAACACTGAAGCTTTCTTT
TRBV7-3	NA	TRBJ2-3	NA	CASSPRLGSTDTQYF	TGTGCCAGCAGCCCTCGACTAGGGAGCACAGATACGCAGTATTTT
TRBV28	NA	TRBJ2-5	NA	CASSLGVGAFQETQYF	TGTGCCAGCAGTTTAGGGGTTGGGGCGTTCCAAGAGACCCAGTACTTC
TRBV28	NA	TRBJ2-1	TRBD2	CASSATRLLRRRAGGPSEQFF	TGTGCCAGCAGTGCTACCCGTCTCCTTCGTCGTCGGGCGGGAGGGCCAAGTGAGCAGTTCTTC
TRBV28	NA	TRBJ2-7	TRBD2	CASSRGLAGVSYEQYF	TGTGCCAGCAGCAGGGGACTAGCGGGAGTCTCCTACGAGCAGTACTTC
TRBV14	few	TRBJ2-1	NA	CASSQDQGSRHGEQFF	TGTGCCAGCAGCCAAGATCAGGGGTCCAGACATGGTGAGCAGTTCTTC
TRBV28	NA	TRBJ1-2	NA	CASSLRTGTLSYGYTF	TGTGCCAGCAGTTTAAGAACCGGGACACTATCCTATGGCTACACCTTC
TRBV19	few	TRBJ1-2	TRBD1	CASNRGRGDGYTF	TGTGCCAGTAATAGGGGCAGGGGGGATGGCTACACCTTC
TRBV5-4	few	TRBJ1-4	TRBD1	CASSLGQGGNEKLFF	TGTGCCAGCAGCCTGGGACAGGGAGGTAATGAAAAACTGTTTTTT
TRBV7-9	NA	TRBJ2-5	TRBD2	CASSYSSGQETQYF	TGTGCCAGCAGCTACTCTAGCGGCCAAGAGACCCAGTACTTC
TRBV5-1	NA	TRBJ1-2	NA	CASSPSISQVSRYGYTF	TGCGCCAGCAGCCCTTCGATATCACAGGTTTCGAGATATGGCTACACCTTC
TRBV7-6	NA	TRBJ1-4	TRBD1	CASSLRIRDRTTNEKLFF	TGTGCCAGCAGCTTACGAATCCGGGACAGAACAACTAATGAAAAACTGTTTTTT
TRBV5-5	NA	TRBJ1-1	TRBD1	CASSLPGQANTEAFF	TGTGCCAGCAGCTTACCGGGACAGGCGAACACTGAAGCTTTCTTT
TRBV7-3	NA	TRBJ2-3	TRBD2	CASSLSPPSTGLAF	TGTGCCAGCAGCTTATCCCCCCCATCGACCGGACTAGCTTTT
TRBV4-2	NA	TRBJ1-1	NA	CASSQDSRSGGAFF	TGTGCCAGCAGCCAAGATTCCAGGTCCGGAGGGGCTTTCTTT
TRBV12-5	once	TRBJ1-2	NA	CASGLDTYGYTF	TGTGCTAGTGGTTTAGACACCTATGGCTACACCTTC
TRBV2	NA	TRBJ2-7	TRBD2	CASRVGGREQYF	TGTGCCAGCAGAGTCGGGGGGAGAGAGCAGTACTTC
TRBV10-3	NA	TRBJ2-2	TRBD2	CAISAGGTGELFF	TGTGCCATCTCCGCGGGAGGGACCGGGGAGCTGTTTTTT